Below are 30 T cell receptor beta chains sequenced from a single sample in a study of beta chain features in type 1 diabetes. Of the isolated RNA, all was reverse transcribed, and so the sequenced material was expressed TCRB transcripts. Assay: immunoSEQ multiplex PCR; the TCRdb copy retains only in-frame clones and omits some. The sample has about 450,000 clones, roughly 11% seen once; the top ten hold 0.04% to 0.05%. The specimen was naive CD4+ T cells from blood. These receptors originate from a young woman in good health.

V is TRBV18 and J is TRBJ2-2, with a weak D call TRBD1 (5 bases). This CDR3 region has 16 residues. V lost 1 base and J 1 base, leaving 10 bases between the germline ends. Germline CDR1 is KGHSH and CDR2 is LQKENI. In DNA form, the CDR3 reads TGTGCCAGCTCACCACTCAGAAGGGGGAACACCGGGGAGCTGTTTTTT. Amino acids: CASSPLRRGNTGELFF.

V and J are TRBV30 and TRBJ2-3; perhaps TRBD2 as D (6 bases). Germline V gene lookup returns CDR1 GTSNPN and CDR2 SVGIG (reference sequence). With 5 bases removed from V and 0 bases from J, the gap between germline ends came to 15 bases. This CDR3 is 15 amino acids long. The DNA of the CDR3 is TGTGCCTGGGGGACTTACTCTACAAGCACAGATACGCAGTATTTT. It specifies CAWGTYSTSTDTQYF.

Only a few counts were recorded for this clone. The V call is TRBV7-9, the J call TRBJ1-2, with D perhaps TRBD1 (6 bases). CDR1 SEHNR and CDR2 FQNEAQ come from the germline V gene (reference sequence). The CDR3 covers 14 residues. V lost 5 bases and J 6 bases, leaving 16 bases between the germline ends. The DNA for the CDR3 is TGTGCCAGCAGCCGATCCCCACAGGGCCATGGCTACACCTTC. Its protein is CASSRSPQGHGYTF.

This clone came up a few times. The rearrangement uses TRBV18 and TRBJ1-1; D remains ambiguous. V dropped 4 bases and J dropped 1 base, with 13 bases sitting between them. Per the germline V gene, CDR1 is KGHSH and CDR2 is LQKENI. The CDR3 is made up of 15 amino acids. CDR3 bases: TGTGCCAGCTCACGTATCAGTTCGGAGAACACTGAAGCTTTCTTT. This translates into CASSRISSENTEAFF.

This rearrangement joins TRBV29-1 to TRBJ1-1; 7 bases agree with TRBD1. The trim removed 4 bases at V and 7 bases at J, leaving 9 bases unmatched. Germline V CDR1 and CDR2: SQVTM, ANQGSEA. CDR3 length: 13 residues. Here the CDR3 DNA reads TGCAGCGTTGGGGATGGACAGGCGGGTGAAGCTTTCTTT. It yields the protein CSVGDGQAGEAFF.

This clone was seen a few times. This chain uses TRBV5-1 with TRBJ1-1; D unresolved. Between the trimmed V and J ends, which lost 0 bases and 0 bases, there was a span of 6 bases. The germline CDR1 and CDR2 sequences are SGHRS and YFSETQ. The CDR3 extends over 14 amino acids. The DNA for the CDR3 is TGCGCCAGCAGCTTGGTTCAGATGAACACTGAAGCTTTCTTT. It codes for CASSLVQMNTEAFF.

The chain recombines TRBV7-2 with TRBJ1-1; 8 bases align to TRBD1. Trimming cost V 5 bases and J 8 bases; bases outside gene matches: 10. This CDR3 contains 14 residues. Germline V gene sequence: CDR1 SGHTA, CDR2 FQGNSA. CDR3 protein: CASSTQGAPSEAFF. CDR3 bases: TGTGCCAGCAGCACGCAGGGGGCTCCCTCCGAAGCTTTCTTT.

CDR3 DNA sequence: TGTGCCAGCAGCTTCGATGGGACCAATTCACCCCTCCACTTT. It encodes CASSFDGTNSPLHF. The rearrangement uses TRBV7-3 and TRBJ1-6; weak D call: TRBD1 (5 bases). Per the germline V gene, CDR1 is SGHTA and CDR2 is FQGTGA. Trimming removed 3 bases at V and 7 bases at J, with 10 bases between. The CDR3 totals 14 residues.

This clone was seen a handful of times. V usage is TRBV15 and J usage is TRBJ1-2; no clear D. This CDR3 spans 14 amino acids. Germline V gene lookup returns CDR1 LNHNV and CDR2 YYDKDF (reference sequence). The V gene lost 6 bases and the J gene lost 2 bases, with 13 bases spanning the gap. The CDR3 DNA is TGTGCCACCAGGATTGCGGGGATCAACTATGGCTACACCTTC. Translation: CATRIAGINYGYTF. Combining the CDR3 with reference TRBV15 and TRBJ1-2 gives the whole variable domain DAMVIQNPRYQVTQFGKPVTLSCSQTLNHNVMYWYQQKSSQAPKLLFHYYDKDFNNEADTPDNFQSRRPNTSFCFLDIRSPGLGDTAMYLCATRIAGINYGYTFGSGTRLTVV.

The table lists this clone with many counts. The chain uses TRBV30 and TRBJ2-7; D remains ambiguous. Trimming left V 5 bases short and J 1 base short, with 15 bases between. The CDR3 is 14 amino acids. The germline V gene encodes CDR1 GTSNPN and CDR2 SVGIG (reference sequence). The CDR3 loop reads CAWARAAGSYEQYF. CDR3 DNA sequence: TGTGCCTGGGCCCGTGCGGCAGGATCCTACGAGCAGTACTTC.

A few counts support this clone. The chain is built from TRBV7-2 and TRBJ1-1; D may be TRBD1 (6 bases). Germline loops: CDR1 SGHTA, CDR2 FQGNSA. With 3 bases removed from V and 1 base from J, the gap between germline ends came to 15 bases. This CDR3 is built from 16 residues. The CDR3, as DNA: TGTGCCAGCAGCTTGGTTGTAAACAGGGCGAACACTGAAGCTTTCTTT. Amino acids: CASSLVVNRANTEAFF. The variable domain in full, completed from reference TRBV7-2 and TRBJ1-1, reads GAGVSQSPSNKVTEKGKDVELRCDPISGHTALYWYRQSLGQGLEFLIYFQGNSAPDKSGLPSDRFSAERTGGSVSTLTIQRTQQEDSAVYLCASSLVVNRANTEAFFGQGTRLTVV.

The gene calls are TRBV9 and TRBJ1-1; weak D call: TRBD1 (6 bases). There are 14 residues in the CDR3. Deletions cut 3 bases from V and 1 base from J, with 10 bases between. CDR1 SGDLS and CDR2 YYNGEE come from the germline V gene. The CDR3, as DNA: TGTGCCAGCAGCGCAGGGGCCGGGAACACTGAAGCTTTCTTT. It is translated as CASSAGAGNTEAFF.

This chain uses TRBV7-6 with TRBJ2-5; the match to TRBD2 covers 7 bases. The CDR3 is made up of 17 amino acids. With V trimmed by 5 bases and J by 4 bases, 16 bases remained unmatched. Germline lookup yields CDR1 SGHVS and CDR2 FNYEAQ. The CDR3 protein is CASSRGVAVRVGETQYF. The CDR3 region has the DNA TGTGCCAGCAGCCGGGGGGTAGCGGTTCGGGTGGGAGAGACCCAGTACTTC.

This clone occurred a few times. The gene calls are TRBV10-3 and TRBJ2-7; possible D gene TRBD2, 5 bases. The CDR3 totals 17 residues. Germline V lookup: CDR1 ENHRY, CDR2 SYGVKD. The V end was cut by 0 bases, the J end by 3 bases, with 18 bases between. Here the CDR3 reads CAISESILLARYYEQYF. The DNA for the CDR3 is TGTGCCATCAGTGAGTCGATTTTGTTAGCGAGATACTACGAGCAGTACTTC.

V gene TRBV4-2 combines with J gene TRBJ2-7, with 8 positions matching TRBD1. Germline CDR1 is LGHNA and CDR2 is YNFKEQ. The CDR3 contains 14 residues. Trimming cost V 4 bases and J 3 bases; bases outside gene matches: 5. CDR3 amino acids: CASSPTGVDYEQYF. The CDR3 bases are TGTGCCAGCAGCCCGACAGGGGTGGACTACGAGCAGTACTTC.

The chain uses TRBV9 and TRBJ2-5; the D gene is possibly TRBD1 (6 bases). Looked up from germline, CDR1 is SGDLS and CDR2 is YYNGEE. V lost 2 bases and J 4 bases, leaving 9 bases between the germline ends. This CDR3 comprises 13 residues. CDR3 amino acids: CASSVRGAETQYF. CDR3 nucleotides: TGTGCCAGCAGCGTCAGGGGAGCAGAGACCCAGTACTTC.

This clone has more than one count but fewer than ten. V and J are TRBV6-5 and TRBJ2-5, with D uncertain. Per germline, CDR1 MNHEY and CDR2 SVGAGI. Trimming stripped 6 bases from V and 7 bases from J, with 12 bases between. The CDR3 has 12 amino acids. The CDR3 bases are TGTGCCAGCAGAAACAATGCAGGGACCCAGTACTTC. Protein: CASRNNAGTQYF.

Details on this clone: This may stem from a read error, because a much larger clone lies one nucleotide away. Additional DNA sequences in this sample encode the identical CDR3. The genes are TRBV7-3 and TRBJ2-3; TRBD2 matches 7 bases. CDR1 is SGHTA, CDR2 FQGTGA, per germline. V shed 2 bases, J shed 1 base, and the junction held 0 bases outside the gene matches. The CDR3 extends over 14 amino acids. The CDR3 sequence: CASSLAGGTDTQYF. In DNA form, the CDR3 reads TGTGCCAGCAGCTTAGCGGGAGGCACAGATACGCAGTATTTT.

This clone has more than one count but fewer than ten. The CDR3 protein is CASSQSTSGGQETQYF. The DNA of the CDR3 is TGCGCCAGCAGCCAATCTACTAGCGGGGGACAAGAGACCCAGTACTTC. The J gene is TRBJ2-5, the V gene TRBV4-1; 11 nucleotides agree with TRBD2. Germline CDR1 reads MGHRA; CDR2 reads YSYEKL. The CDR3 is 16 amino acids. With 2 bases clipped from V and 2 bases from J, the junction kept 4 bases outside the gene matches.

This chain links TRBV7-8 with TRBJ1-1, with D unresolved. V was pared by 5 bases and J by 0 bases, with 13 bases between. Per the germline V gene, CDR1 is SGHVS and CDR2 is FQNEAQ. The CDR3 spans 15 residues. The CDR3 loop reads CASSPGRTMNTEAFF. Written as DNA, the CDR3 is TGTGCCAGCAGCCCTGGACGTACCATGAACACTGAAGCTTTCTTT.

This CDR3 reads CSVIGTSYQETQYF. CDR3 bases: TGCAGCGTTATAGGGACATCGTACCAAGAGACCCAGTACTTC. The genes are TRBV29-1 and TRBJ2-5, with D possibly matching TRBD1 (6 bases). Trimming took off 5 bases at V and 0 bases at J, with 13 bases between the two ends. CDR1 and CDR2 (germline): SQVTM, ANQGSEA. The CDR3 consists of 14 residues. Drawing the rest from reference TRBV29-1 and TRBJ2-5, the complete variable domain is SAVISQKPSRDICQRGTSLTIQCQVDSQVTMMFWYRQQPGQSLTLIATANQGSEATYESGFVIDKFPISRPNLTFSTLTVSNMSPEDSSIYLCSVIGTSYQETQYFGPGTRLLVL.

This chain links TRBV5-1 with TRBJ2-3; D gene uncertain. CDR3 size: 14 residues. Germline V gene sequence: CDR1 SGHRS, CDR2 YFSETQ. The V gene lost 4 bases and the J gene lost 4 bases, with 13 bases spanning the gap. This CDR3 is CASSPGVGPDTQYF. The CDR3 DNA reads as TGCGCCAGCAGCCCTGGTGTCGGACCAGATACGCAGTATTTT.

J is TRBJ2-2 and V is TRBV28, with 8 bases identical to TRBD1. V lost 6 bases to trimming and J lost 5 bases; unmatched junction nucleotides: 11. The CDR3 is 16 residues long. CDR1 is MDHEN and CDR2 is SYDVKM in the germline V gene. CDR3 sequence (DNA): TGTGCCAGCAGGATAGGACAGGGAATATTGACCGGGGAGCTGTTTTTT. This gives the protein CASRIGQGILTGELFF.

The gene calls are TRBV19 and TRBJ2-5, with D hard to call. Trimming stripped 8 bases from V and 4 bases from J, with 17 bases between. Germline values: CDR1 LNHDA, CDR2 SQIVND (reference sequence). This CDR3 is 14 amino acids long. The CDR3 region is CASAARSRIETQYF. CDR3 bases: TGTGCCAGTGCCGCCCGCTCTAGAATAGAGACCCAGTACTTC.

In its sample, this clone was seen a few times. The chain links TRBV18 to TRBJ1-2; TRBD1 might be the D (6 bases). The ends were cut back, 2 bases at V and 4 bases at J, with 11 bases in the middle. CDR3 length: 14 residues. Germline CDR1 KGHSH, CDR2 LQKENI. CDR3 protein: CASSPETGPYGYTF. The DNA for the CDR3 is TGTGCCAGCTCACCAGAGACAGGCCCCTATGGCTACACCTTC.

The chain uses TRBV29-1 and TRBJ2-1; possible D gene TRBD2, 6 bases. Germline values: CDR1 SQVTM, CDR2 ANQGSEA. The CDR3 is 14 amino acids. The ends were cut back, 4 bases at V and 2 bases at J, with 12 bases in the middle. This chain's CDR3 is CSVGKLAAYNEQFF. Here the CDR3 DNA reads TGCAGCGTTGGGAAACTAGCAGCCTACAATGAGCAGTTCTTC.

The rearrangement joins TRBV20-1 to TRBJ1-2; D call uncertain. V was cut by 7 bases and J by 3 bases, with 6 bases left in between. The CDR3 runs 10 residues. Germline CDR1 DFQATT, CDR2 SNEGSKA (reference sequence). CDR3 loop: CSGTDYGYTF. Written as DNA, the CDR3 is TGCAGTGGAACCGACTATGGCTACACCTTC.

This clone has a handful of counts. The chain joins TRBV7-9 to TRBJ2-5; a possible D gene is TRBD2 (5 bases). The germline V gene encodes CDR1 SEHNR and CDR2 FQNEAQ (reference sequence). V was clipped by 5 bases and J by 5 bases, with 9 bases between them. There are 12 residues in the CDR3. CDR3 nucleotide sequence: TGTGCCAGCAGCATTCCGGGGGAGACCCAGTACTTC. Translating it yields CASSIPGETQYF.

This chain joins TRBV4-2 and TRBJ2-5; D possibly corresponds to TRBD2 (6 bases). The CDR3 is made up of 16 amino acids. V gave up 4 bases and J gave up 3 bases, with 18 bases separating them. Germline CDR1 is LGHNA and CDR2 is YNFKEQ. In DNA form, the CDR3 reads TGTGCCAGCAGCCCATCGTCAGCGGGCGGGAAAGAGACCCAGTACTTC. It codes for CASSPSSAGGKETQYF.

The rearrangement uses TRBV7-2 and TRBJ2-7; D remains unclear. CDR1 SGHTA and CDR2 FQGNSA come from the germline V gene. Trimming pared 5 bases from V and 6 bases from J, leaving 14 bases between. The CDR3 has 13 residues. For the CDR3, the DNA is TGTGCCAGCAGCCCAAGCCCTACGTCCGAGCAGTACGTC. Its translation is CASSPSPTSEQYV.